This TCR beta chain is drawn from a study of metastatic and nonmetastatic thyroid tumors. Overall study context: Repertoire comparisons spanned blood and tumor or nodule tissue from malignant and benign thyroid patients. General study points: It was reportedly found that TCR beta diversity was significantly higher in malignant thyroid tumors than in benign nodules, a difference seen in both blood and tumor samples.

The table lists this clone with many counts. The antigen is unknown. The authors' processing: Built for papillary thyroid cancer, a distant-metastasis classifier drew on CDR3 differences across clinicopathological groups. MiXCR reprocessed the PCR reads for TCRdb. For this entry, the V and J calls and clone size follow TCRdb and not the study's own pipeline. The sample carries around 31,000 clones, just under 30% recorded once. No patient received treatment before thyroid surgery. With V trimmed by 5 bases and J by 4 bases, 11 bases remained unmatched. Germline V lookup: CDR1 SQVTM, CDR2 ANQGSEA. The CDR3 extends over 16 amino acids.

Sequencing was done on a sample of blood. The gene calls are TRBV29-1 and TRBJ1-3, with 10 bases lining up with TRBD1. This receptor was taken from a female donor with papillary thyroid cancer or a benign thyroid nodule (not recorded which). Some clones in this sample may be carry-over from other donors' samples. For the CDR3, the DNA is TGCAGCGTTCTCGCCACCGGGACAGGGGCCGGAAACACCATATATTTT. Translated: CSVLATGTGAGNTIYF.